Listed below are T cell receptor beta chains from one sample, sequenced in a study of tumor-infiltrating lymphocytes in primary liver carcinoma. TCRdb re-called the multiplex PCR reads through MiXCR, storing one row per CDR3 protein. The sample has roughly 100,000 distinct CDR3 sequences, approximately 78% seen once. Sequencing used liver tumor tissue from sampling region 3. Every receptor here comes from a man between 40 and 49 years old with primary liver carcinoma and hepatitis B virus infection. The CDR3 runs from the conserved cysteine through the conserved F or W. D genes are given only for firm matches. Some rows have no size entry. The others give once, few or many, or a class for an expanded clone.

clone_size,v_call,j_call,d_call,cdr3_aa,cdr3_nt
NA,TRBV6-1,TRBJ1-1,TRBD1,CASRMGQGDMNTEAFF,TGTGCCAGCAGGATGGGACAGGGGGATATGAACACTGAAGCTTTCTTT
NA,TRBV21-1,TRBJ2-7,NA,CACSKESGGGGPDEQYF,TGTGCCTGCAGCAAAGAAAGTGGTGGGGGAGGGCCAGACGAGCAGTACTTC
NA,TRBV11-3,TRBJ1-5,NA,CASSLDLGVSQLQHF,TGTGCCAGCAGCTTAGATCTTGGGGTGTCTCAGCTCCAGCATTTT
NA,TRBV11-3,TRBJ2-1,NA,CASSLKANEGFF,TGTGCCAGCAGCTTAAAAGCCAATGAGGGGTTCTTC
once,TRBV6-5,TRBJ2-7,TRBD1,CANRMDRAHEQYF,TGTGCCAACAGAATGGACAGGGCTCACGAACAGTACTTC
NA,TRBV10-3,TRBJ1-1,TRBD1,CAVRGRSQGLNTEAFF,TGTGCCGTCAGGGGGAGGTCACAGGGATTGAACACTGAAGCTTTCTTT
NA,TRBV28,TRBJ2-1,TRBD2,CASIFAGLAALSSYYEQFF,TGTGCCAGCATTTTTGCGGGACTAGCGGCATTGAGCTCCTACTATGAGCAGTTCTTC
NA,TRBV12-3/TRBV12-4,TRBJ2-5,NA,CASAQRQSQESQYF,TGTGCCAGCGCTCAGAGACAGTCCCAAGAGAGCCAATACTTC
NA,TRBV11-2,TRBJ2-7,TRBD2,CATSLTTSTSASYEQYF,TGTGCCACCAGCTTAACAACTTCGACTAGCGCATCCTATGAGCAGTACTTC
NA,TRBV10-3,TRBJ1-1,NA,CAITSRENTEAFF,TGTGCCATCACGAGTAGGGAGAACACGGAAGCTTTCTTT
NA,TRBV11-2,TRBJ1-2,NA,CVSSLDSVAYSRCYTF,TGTGTCAGTAGCTTAGATTCGGTAGCCTATTCTCGATGCTACACCTTC
many,TRBV5-1,TRBJ2-3,NA,CASSLASASTDTQYF,TGCGCCAGCAGCTTGGCCAGCGCCAGCACAGATACGCAGTATTTT
NA,TRBV6-1,TRBJ2-6,NA,CASSEQELAVVNVLTF,TGTGCCAGCAGTGAACAGGAATTAGCTGTGGTCAACGTCCTGACTTTC
NA,TRBV24-1,TRBJ2-2,TRBD2,CTTKAAGAATGELVF,TGTACCACCAAGGCGGCGGGAGCGGCCACCGGGGAGTTGGTTTTT
NA,TRBV3-1,TRBJ1-1,NA,CASSQDGGGRLGAFF,TGTGCCAGCAGCCAAGACGGTGGTGGGCGACTGGGAGCTTTCTTT
NA,TRBV12-3/TRBV12-4,TRBJ2-7,NA,CASSVRWEPKQYF,TGTGCCAGCAGTGTGAGATGGGAGCCCAAGCAGTACTTC
NA,TRBV7-3,TRBJ1-5,TRBD1,CASSSPGQRLYSNQPQHF,TGTGCCAGCAGCTCTCCGGGACAGAGACTATATAGCAATCAGCCCCAGCATTTT
NA,TRBV2,TRBJ2-2,NA,CASSERGTGEPFF,TGTGCCAGCAGTGAACGGGGCACCGGGGAGCCGTTTTTT
NA,TRBV11-2,TRBJ2-2,NA,CARSPPQGPTGELFF,TGTGCCAGGAGCCCTCCGCAAGGACCGACCGGGGAGCTGTTTTTT
NA,TRBV4-1,TRBJ2-5,TRBD2,CASSHDMGTKETQYF,TGCGCCAGCAGCCACGATATGGGGACTAAGGAAACCCAATACTTC
once,TRBV28,TRBJ2-1,NA,CSSSLGSGFYNEQFF,TGTTCCAGCAGCCTCGGGAGCGGATTCTACAATGAGCAGTTCTTT
NA,TRBV11-2,TRBJ1-5,NA,CAIILKGGPTNQPQHF,TGTGCCATCATCCTAAAAGGGGGACCGACGAATCAGCCCCAGCATTTT
NA,TRBV28,TRBJ1-1,NA,CALDPGGGNTEAFF,TGTGCCCTAGATCCAGGTGGTGGGAACACTGAAGCTTTCTTT
NA,TRBV7-8,TRBJ2-1,TRBD2,CASSYLAGLSYNEQFF,TGCGCCAGCAGCTATCTAGCGGGATTGTCCTACAATGAGCAGTTCTTC
few,TRBV12-3/TRBV12-4,TRBJ1-5,NA,CASRPGTASNQPQYF,TGTGCCAGCAGGCCGGGGACTGCTAGCAATCAGCCCCAATATTTT
few,TRBV6-1,TRBJ2-3,NA,CASNGKNGDTQYF,TGTGCCAGCAATGGGAAAAATGGTGATACGCAGTATTTT
few,TRBV12-1,TRBJ2-7,NA,CASSLFGVQRAYEQYF,TGTGCCAGCAGCCTTTTCGGAGTACAGAGAGCCTACGAGCAGTACTTC
NA,TRBV6-6,TRBJ2-3,NA,CASSPTEVMQYF,TGTGCCAGCAGTCCCACGGAAGTTATGCAGTATTTT
NA,TRBV20-1,TRBJ1-2,TRBD1,CSAPRQGAVDYTF,TGCAGTGCTCCGCGACAGGGGGCAGTTGACTACACCTTC
many,TRBV6-5,TRBJ2-7,TRBD2,CASSTAGVGLEQYF,TGTGCCAGCAGTACCGCGGGAGTCGGGCTCGAGCAGTACTTC
NA,TRBV5-4,TRBJ2-7,NA,CASSLFGGLSYELYF,TGTGCCAGCAGCTTGTTCGGTGGCCTCTCCTACGAGCTGTACTTC
NA,TRBV12-3/TRBV12-4,TRBJ2-7,NA,CASIAGQNGYHEQYF,TGTGCCAGCATAGCTGGACAGAACGGGTACCACGAGCAGTACTTC
NA,TRBV5-8,TRBJ2-7,NA,CASSPSVMGGYEQYF,TGTGCCAGCAGCCCCTCAGTAATGGGAGGCTACGAGCAGTACTTC
NA,TRBV12-3/TRBV12-4,TRBJ1-4,NA,CASSFSLRGNKKLFF,TGTGCCAGCAGTTTCAGTCTGCGGGGGAATAAAAAACTGTTTTTT
NA,TRBV5-6,TRBJ1-1,TRBD1,CASSPGGKVNTQAFF,TGTGCCAGTAGCCCAGGGGGTAAAGTGAACACTCAAGCATTCTTT
NA,TRBV29-1,TRBJ1-6,NA,CSASKARSSPLHF,TGCAGCGCATCGAAGGCCAGAAGTTCACCCCTCCACTTT
NA,TRBV5-1,TRBJ2-7,TRBD2,CASSVGISGSPEQYF,TGCGCCAGCAGCGTGGGGATTAGCGGGAGCCCCGAGCAGTATTTC
few,TRBV6-1,TRBJ2-2,TRBD1,CASSLTGGASNTGELFF,TGTGCTAGCAGTTTGACAGGGGGCGCGTCGAACACCGGGGAGCTGTTTTTT
NA,TRBV6-1,TRBJ2-7,NA,CASSEDTVRSIRGQYF,TGTGCCAGCAGTGAAGATACGGTACGTTCTATACGGGGGCAGTACTTC
NA,TRBV11-2,TRBJ2-7,NA,CTSNSGRLYAREQYF,TGTACCAGCAACTCCGGGCGACTTTACGCGCGCGAGCAATACTTC
few,TRBV9,TRBJ2-2,TRBD2,CASSVLTSGRTGELFF,TGTGCCAGCAGCGTACTTACTAGCGGGAGGACCGGGGAGCTGTTTTTT
NA,TRBV6-6,TRBJ2-2,NA,CASSYGKNAGELFF,TGTGCCAGTAGTTACGGAAAGAACGCCGGGGAGCTGTTTTTT
many,TRBV5-4,TRBJ2-7,NA,CASSGGPGAENTYEQYF,TGTGCCAGCAGCGGGGGGCCGGGAGCGGAAAACACCTACGAGCAGTACTTC
many,TRBV28,TRBJ1-2,TRBD1,CASSSGQGARYGYTF,TGTGCCAGCAGTTCCGGACAGGGGGCTAGGTATGGCTACACCTTC
NA,TRBV4-1,TRBJ2-5,TRBD2,CASSSSGGPTSGQEAQYF,TGCGCCAGCAGCTCTTCAGGAGGCCCCACTAGCGGTCAAGAGGCCCAGTACTTC
NA,TRBV6-1,TRBJ2-2,NA,CASSEVPTSLPEELPF,TGTGCCAGCAGTGAAGTCCCCACTAGCTTACCCGAGGAGCTGCCTTTT
NA,TRBV11-1,TRBJ2-2,NA,CASSDTGPFSGELFF,TGTGCAAGCAGCGATACAGGACCTTTCTCCGGGGAGTTGTTTTTT
NA,TRBV6-6,TRBJ1-2,NA,CASSSRGVGYDYIF,TGTGCCAGCAGTTCACGAGGGGTTGGCTATGACTACATCTTC
NA,TRBV6-5,TRBJ2-1,NA,CASNQRLGGGQFF,TGTGCCAGCAATCAACGACTGGGGGGTGGGCAGTTCTTC
NA,TRBV29-1,TRBJ2-3,NA,CSVELRGRGTDTQYF,TGTAGCGTTGAGTTGCGGGGCAGGGGAACGGATACGCAGTATTTT
once,TRBV28,TRBJ1-4,TRBD1,CAPTGGTGEKLFF,TGTGCCCCCACAGGGGGCACGGGCGAAAAACTGTTTTTT
NA,TRBV30,TRBJ2-1,NA,CAWSRPESESYNEQLF,TGTGCCTGGAGCAGGCCGGAGTCTGAGTCCTACAATGAGCAGTTATTC
NA,TRBV10-2,TRBJ2-7,NA,CASKHSGSYEQYF,TGCGCCAGCAAGCATAGCGGAAGCTACGAGCAGTACTTT